Below, 21 T cell receptor beta chains from the same sample are listed, as sequenced in a study of T cell repertoires in cytomegalovirus infection. Each CDR3 protein gets one entry after TCRdb re-called the reads with MiXCR. The sample consists of fewer than 900,000 distinct CDR3 sequences, about 27% of them appearing once. Their recognized antigens are unknown. The sample consisted of cultured CD8+ T cells from PBMCs, taken from culture after CMV antigen stimulation. These receptors were obtained from a human donor in good health (CMV status not recorded). Some clones in this sample may be carry-over from other donors' samples.

The V gene is TRBV12-3 or TRBV12-4, the J gene TRBJ2-5; TRBD2 matches 9 bases. With 6 bases clipped from V and 1 base from J, the junction kept 6 bases outside the gene matches. The CDR3 runs 15 residues. The DNA for the CDR3 is TGTGCCAGCAGGGGACTAGCTGGGCGCCAAGAGACCCAGTACTTC. Protein product: CASRGLAGRQETQYF.

As regards this clonotype: A single base separates this from a much larger clone, so it may be a read error. The gene calls are TRBV7-9 and TRBJ1-1; tentatively, D is TRBD1 (6 bases). The CDR3 spans 14 residues. Trimming took off 1 base at V and 5 bases at J, with 11 bases between the two ends. Germline assignment: CDR1 SEHNR and CDR2 FQNEAQ (reference sequence). CDR3 DNA: TGTGCCAGCAGCTTAGGGACAGAGCGGACTGAAGCTTTCTTT. It encodes CASSLGTERTEAFF.

The chain carries TRBV2 and TRBJ1-1, with TRBD1 matching over 9 bases. Germline V gene sequence: CDR1 SNHLY, CDR2 FYNNEI. Losses at the gene ends were 6 bases for V and 3 bases for J; bases not matched to a gene: 14. This CDR3 has 17 amino acids. The CDR3: CASRLIWGDRDYTEAFF. The CDR3 nucleotides read TGTGCCAGCAGGCTAATTTGGGGGGACAGGGATTACACTGAAGCTTTCTTT.

This rearrangement joins TRBV5-6 to TRBJ1-2, with D perhaps TRBD1 (5 bases). The V end lost 4 bases, the J end lost 5 bases, and 15 bases lay between the germline ends. CDR3 length: 14 residues. Germline V lookup: CDR1 SGHDT, CDR2 YYEEEE. CDR3 bases: TGTGCCAGCAGCCGTGGGACCTTCAAGTATGGCTACACCTTC. This codes for CASSRGTFKYGYTF. Full variable domain (outside the CDR3, taken from reference TRBV5-6 and TRBJ1-2): DAGVTQSPTHLIKTRGQQVTLRCSPKSGHDTVSWYQQALGQGPQFIFQYYEEEERQRGNFPDRFSGHQFPNYSSELNVNALLLGDSALYLCASSRGTFKYGYTFGSGTRLTVV.

The chain employs TRBV7-8 and TRBJ2-7, with no clear D. The CDR3 contains 16 residues. Germline V gives CDR1 SGHVS, CDR2 FQNEAQ. The V end was cut by 1 base, the J end by 5 bases, with 18 bases between. CDR3 sequence (DNA): TGTGCCAGCAGCTTAGGGGTCGGTCCAGCCTTCGACGAGCAGTACTTC. It yields the protein CASSLGVGPAFDEQYF.

As concerns this clonotype: A much larger clone lies one base from this, so it may be a read error. This chain links TRBV7-2 with TRBJ2-1; 9 positions match TRBD2. The CDR3 has 17 residues. The germline V gene encodes CDR1 SGHTA and CDR2 FQGNSA. The DNA for the CDR3 is TGTGCCAACAGCTTATTAGCCGGGACTAGCCCGCTGGATGAGCAGTTCTTC. Amino acids: CANSLLAGTSPLDEQFF.

Ten or more counts support this clonotype. The rearrangement uses TRBV11-3 and TRBJ2-2; D remains unclear. With 7 bases removed from V and 0 bases from J, the gap between germline ends came to 9 bases. Looked up from germline, CDR1 is SGHNT and CDR2 is YENEEA. The CDR3 consists of 14 residues. The CDR3 coding sequence is TGTGCCAGCAAGGCAGAACCGAACACCGGGGAGCTGTTTTTT. Amino acid sequence: CASKAEPNTGELFF. Using reference TRBV11-3 and TRBJ2-2 for the parts outside the CDR3, the full variable domain is EAGVVQSPRYKIIEKKQPVAFWCNPISGHNTLYWYLQNLGQGPELLIRYENEEAVDDSQLPKDRFSAERLKGVDSTLKIQPAELGDSAVYLCASKAEPNTGELFFGEGSRLTVL.

V gene TRBV9 combines with J gene TRBJ1-1, with D unclear. V lost 0 bases, J lost 0 bases, and 6 bases lay in between. The germline gives CDR1 SGDLS, CDR2 YYNGEE. This CDR3 is 14 amino acids long. The CDR3 sequence: CASSVGMLNTEAFF. CDR3 nucleotides: TGTGCCAGCAGCGTAGGCATGTTGAACACTGAAGCTTTCTTT.

This clonotype was seen a few times. This sequence joins TRBV7-9 and TRBJ1-1, with D maybe TRBD1 (6 bases). The germline gives CDR1 SEHNR, CDR2 FQNEAQ (reference sequence). The CDR3 contains 16 residues. Trimming shortened V by 6 bases and J by 5 bases, and 22 bases separated the two germline ends. CDR3 in DNA: TGTGCCAGCAGTTTAACCTTGGGGGGCGCCTATACTGAAGCTTTCTTT. It yields the protein CASSLTLGGAYTEAFF.

At least ten counts were recorded for this clonotype. The rearrangement joins TRBV19 to TRBJ1-5; a weak D match, TRBD1 (5 bases). Trimming took off 10 bases at V and 6 bases at J, with 28 bases between the two ends. Germline assignment: CDR1 LNHDA and CDR2 SQIVND (reference sequence). The CDR3 is 17 residues long. DNA of the CDR3: TGTGCCACCAGTAGTTTGGGTTCGGAGCTCGGGGCTCAGCCCCAGCATTTT. Its protein is CATSSLGSELGAQPQHF.

This clonotype was observed once. At one of its ends the junction is not consistent with the germline gene, which may arise from a read error. This chain connects TRBV7-2 to TRBJ2-7; 11 nucleotides match TRBD2. This CDR3 spans 17 amino acids. The V gene's germline CDR1 is SGHTA and CDR2 FQGNSA. CDR3 in DNA: TGTGCCAGCAGTTTAGGACTAGCGGGTCTCGGCACCTACGAGCAGTACTTC. Its translation is CASSLGLAGLGTYEQYF. The full variable domain, completed using reference TRBV7-2 and TRBJ2-7, is GAGVSQSPSNKVTEKGKDVELRCDPISGHTALYWYRQSLGQGLEFLIYFQGNSAPDKSGLPSDRFSAERTGGSVSTLTIQRTQQEDSAVYLCASSLGLAGLGTYEQYFGPGTRLTVT.

This clonotype showed up just a few times. The chain carries TRBV7-2 and TRBJ2-3; 7 positions match TRBD2. The J call could be wrong; TRBJ2-5 is a better fit for the DNA end. Germline CDR1 and CDR2: SGHTA and FQGNSA. This CDR3 region has 14 residues. CDR3 coding DNA: TGTGCCAGCAGCTTCTCGGGGGGAGTTGATACCCAGTACTTC. Its translation is CASSFSGGVDTQYF.

This clonotype was seen at least ten times. This CDR3 reads CSARDSVGTGGVNYGYTF. CDR3 DNA: TGCAGTGCTAGAGATTCGGTTGGGACAGGGGGGGTAAACTATGGCTACACCTTC. The V and J genes are TRBV20-1 and TRBJ1-2; 11 bases map to TRBD1. CDR1 is DFQATT and CDR2 is SNEGSKA in the germline V gene (reference sequence). The CDR3 spans 18 residues. J was trimmed by 2 bases and V by 0 bases; bases with no gene match: 11.

The chain combines TRBV19 with TRBJ2-1; TRBD2 agrees at 10 bases. Germline V lookup: CDR1 LNHDA, CDR2 SQIVND (reference sequence). V lost 5 bases, J lost 4 bases, and 2 bases stayed unmatched. The CDR3 contains 14 residues. CDR3 nucleotides: TGTGCCAGTAGTCCAGCGGGGGGGTACAATGAGCAGTTCTTC. It yields the protein CASSPAGGYNEQFF. The full variable domain, its missing parts supplied by reference TRBV19 and TRBJ2-1, is DGGITQSPKYLFRKEGQNVTLSCEQNLNHDAMYWYRQDPGQGLRLIYYSQIVNDFQKGDIAEGYSVSREKKESFPLTVTSAQKNPTAFYLCASSPAGGYNEQFFGPGTRLTVL.

As to this clonotype: The germline gene is not matched at one end of the junction; a read error may be the cause. V is TRBV4-1 and J is TRBJ2-7; D unclear. The germline gives CDR1 MGHRA, CDR2 YSYEKL. The CDR3 has 16 amino acids. CDR3 nucleotides: TGTGCCAGCAGCCAAGAACTCCTAAGATCGGACTACGAGCAGTACTTC. This codes for CASSQELLRSDYEQYF.

V and J are TRBV7-9 and TRBJ2-3; D perhaps matches TRBD2 (7 bases). In germline, CDR1 is SEHNR, CDR2 FQNEAQ (reference sequence). V lost 5 bases, J lost 3 bases, and 24 bases lay in between. The CDR3 has 18 residues. CDR3 coding DNA: TGTGCCAGCAGCCCTAAAGAGGGAGGGGGAGGATTTACAGATACGCAGTATTTT. Its protein product is CASSPKEGGGGFTDTQYF.

The table lists this clonotype with many counts. The CDR3 spells CASSSSGSVYNEQFF. The CDR3 DNA is TGTGCCAGCAGCTCTAGCGGGTCGGTCTACAATGAGCAGTTCTTC. The chain combines TRBV7-8 with TRBJ2-1; 8 bases match TRBD2. Trimming took 4 bases from V and 3 from J; bases not matched to a gene: 5. The germline V gene has CDR1 SGHVS and CDR2 FQNEAQ. There are 15 residues in the CDR3.

This clonotype came up a few times. J is TRBJ2-1 and V is TRBV7-9; TRBD1 aligns across 8 bases. Looked up from germline, CDR1 is SEHNR and CDR2 is FQNEAQ (reference sequence). The CDR3 sequence is 18 residues long. J lost 2 bases, V lost 4 bases, and 13 bases had no gene match. The DNA of the CDR3 is TGTGCCAGCAGCTACAGGGGGAACTCCTTTCACCCCTACAATGAGCAGTTCTTC. Translating it yields CASSYRGNSFHPYNEQFF. The variable domain in full, with the rest retrieved from reference TRBV7-9 and TRBJ2-1, is DTGVSQNPRHKITKRGQNVTFRCDPISEHNRLYWYRQTLGQGPEFLTYFQNEAQLEKSRLLSDRFSAERPKGSFSTLEIQRTEQGDSAMYLCASSYRGNSFHPYNEQFFGPGTRLTVL.

This chain joins TRBV4-3 and TRBJ2-1, with 10 positions matching TRBD1. The CDR3 spans 15 residues. V shed 6 bases, J shed 7 bases, and the junction held 9 bases outside the gene matches. Germline V lookup: CDR1 LGHNA, CDR2 YSLEER. The CDR3 region has the DNA TGCGCCAGCAGTTACACGGACAGGGGGGCGAATGAGCAGTTCTTC. Translation gives CASSYTDRGANEQFF.

This clonotype was seen a few times. This rearrangement joins TRBV2 to TRBJ2-1, with TRBD2 identical over 8 bases. The CDR3 is 15 amino acids. CDR1 SNHLY and CDR2 FYNNEI come from the germline V gene. Trimming at V came to 6 bases and at J to 0 bases, leaving 4 bases not matched to a gene. The CDR3 region is CASRELAASYNEQFF. As DNA, the CDR3 is TGTGCCAGCAGAGAACTAGCGGCCTCCTACAATGAGCAGTTCTTC.

This clonotype was counted a few times. The chain is built from TRBV12-3 or TRBV12-4 and TRBJ2-7; 9 bases align to TRBD1. Trimming at V came to 1 base and at J to 7 bases, leaving 5 bases not matched to a gene. There are 14 residues in the CDR3. The CDR3 sequence: CASSLGGQGEEQYV. The CDR3 DNA follows: TGTGCCAGCAGTTTAGGGGGACAGGGAGAAGAGCAGTACGTC.